This T cell receptor (beta chain) is from a study of liver allograft versus peripheral blood T cells. About the research overall: The study compared liver allograft T cell receptor repertoires against peripheral blood repertoires of liver transplant recipients.

On this clonotype: Its target is unknown. A single base separates this from a much larger clone, so it may be a read error.

Study-level findings and limits: Repertoires of T cell receptors that resided inside liver allografts reportedly differed from those in peripheral blood.

Using its own MiXCR run on the reads, TCRdb lists one record per CDR3 protein. The sample holds some 6,000 distinct CDR3 sequences, over 12% seen once. Trimming shortened V by 11 bases and J by 2 bases, and 16 bases separated the two germline ends. This CDR3 is 15 amino acids long. From germline, CDR1 is LNHDA and CDR2 SQIVND (reference sequence). The genes are TRBV19 and TRBJ2-6; D possibly corresponds to TRBD1 (5 bases). This TCR came from a human patient who had a liver transplant. Among the T cells, some may be from the graft donor. CDR3 DNA: TGTGCCTGTACTTTGTCCAGGGCTGGGGCCAACGTCCTGACTTTC. It yields the protein CACTLSRAGANVLTF.